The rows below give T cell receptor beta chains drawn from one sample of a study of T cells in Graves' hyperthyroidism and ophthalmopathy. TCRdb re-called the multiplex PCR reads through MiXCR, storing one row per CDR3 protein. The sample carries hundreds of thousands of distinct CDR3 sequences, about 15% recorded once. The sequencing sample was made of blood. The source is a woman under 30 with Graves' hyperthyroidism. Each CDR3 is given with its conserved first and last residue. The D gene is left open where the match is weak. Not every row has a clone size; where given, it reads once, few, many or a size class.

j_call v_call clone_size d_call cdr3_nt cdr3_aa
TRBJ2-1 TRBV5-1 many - TGCGCCAGCAGCCCGATGGACGCGGGCAATGAGCAGTTCTTC CASSPMDAGNEQFF
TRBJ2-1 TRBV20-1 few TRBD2 TGCAGTGCTAGCCATATCCCGGATGTCTGGGGACTAGAGCTATTAGAGCAGTTCTTC CSASHIPDVWGLELLEQFF
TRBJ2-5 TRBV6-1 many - TGTGCCAGCAGTAGTCCCAGGGTCTCCCAAGAGACCCAGTACTTC CASSSPRVSQETQYF
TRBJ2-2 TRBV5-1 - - TGCGCCAGCAGCCCCGCCTTCGTCTCTTTAGTATCTGCCGGGGAGCTGTTTTTT CASSPAFVSLVSAGELFF
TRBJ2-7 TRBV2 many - TGTGCCAGCAGTGTGGGGCAATACTACGAGCAGTACTTC CASSVGQYYEQYF
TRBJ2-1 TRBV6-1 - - TGTGCCAGCAGACGTACCCCGGTTGGACTTGTCGATGAGCAGTTCTTC CASRRTPVGLVDEQFF
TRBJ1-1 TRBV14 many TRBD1 TGTGCCAGCAGCCACTGGGACAGTCGGAGGAACACTGAAGCTTTCTTT CASSHWDSRRNTEAFF
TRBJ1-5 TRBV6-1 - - TGTGCCAGCAGTGAATTATTAACAGGGAGTCAGCCCCAGCATTTT CASSELLTGSQPQHF
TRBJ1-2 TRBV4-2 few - TGTGCCAGCAGCCAAGTAGTAGCCGGGGCAGGGCTCTACACCTTC CASSQVVAGAGLYTF
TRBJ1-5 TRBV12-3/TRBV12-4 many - TGTGCCAGCACTCCTAGGGGATTAGAGCCCCAGCATTTT CASTPRGLEPQHF
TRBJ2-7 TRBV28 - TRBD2 TGTGCCAGCAGGAATAGCGGGATATTTTACGAGCAGTACTTC CASRNSGIFYEQYF
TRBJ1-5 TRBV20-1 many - TGCAGTGCTTGGGACACATATAGCAATCAGCCCCAGCATTTT CSAWDTYSNQPQHF
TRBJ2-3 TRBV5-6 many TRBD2 TGTGCCAGCAGCTTCGGTCTAGCGGGAGAACTAGATACGCAGTATTTT CASSFGLAGELDTQYF
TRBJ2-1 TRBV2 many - TGTGCCAGCAGTATAGCACATGAGCAGTTCTTC CASSIAHEQFF
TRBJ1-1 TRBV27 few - TGTGCCAGCAGTTTAGGGGCCAGACTTAATGAAGCTTTCTTT CASSLGARLNEAFF
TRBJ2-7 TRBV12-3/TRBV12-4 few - TGTGCCAGCAGTTTTTCCGCGTCGAAACACTACGAGCAGTACTTC CASSFSASKHYEQYF
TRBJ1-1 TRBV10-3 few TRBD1 TGTGCCATCAGTGAGGTTTCACAGGGGATGGCTTTCTTT CAISEVSQGMAFF
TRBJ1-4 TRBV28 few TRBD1 TGTGCCAGCAGTTTGGACAGGGGGGGGGAAAAACTGTTTTTT CASSLDRGGEKLFF
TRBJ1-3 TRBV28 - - TGTGCCAGCATCGCGGCGGGGGGTACTGGAAACACCATATATTTT CASIAAGGTGNTIYF
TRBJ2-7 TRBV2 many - TGTGCCAGCAGTGAAGATGGCACCTTCAGTGGATACGAGCAGTACTTC CASSEDGTFSGYEQYF
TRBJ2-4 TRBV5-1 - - TGCGCCAGCAGCTTGGCGGGGGTTTCGCTAGCCAAAAACATTCAGTACTTC CASSLAGVSLAKNIQYF
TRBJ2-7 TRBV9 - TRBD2 TGTGCCAGCAGCGCCGCGGGAGTCTACTCCTACGAGCAGTACTTC CASSAAGVYSYEQYF
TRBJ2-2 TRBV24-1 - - TGTGCCACCAGGCCCCAGGGGCTCACCGGGGAGCTGTTTTTT CATRPQGLTGELFF
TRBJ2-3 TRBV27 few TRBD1 TGTGCCAGCAGTCCTTCGGGACAGGGTAGATGGAAAGATACGCAGTATTTT CASSPSGQGRWKDTQYF
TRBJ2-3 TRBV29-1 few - TGCAGCGTTGAAGGGCAGCCTTCAGGGGCAGATACGCAGTATTTT CSVEGQPSGADTQYF
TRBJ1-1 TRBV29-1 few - - CSVGDSSSGTEAFF
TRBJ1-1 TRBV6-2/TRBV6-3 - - TGTGCCAGCAGTTACAATCAGGGTGGGATGAACACTGAAGCTTTCTTT CASSYNQGGMNTEAFF
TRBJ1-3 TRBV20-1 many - TGCAGTGCTCGGCTGGACATATTCGGGGCCATATATTTT CSARLDIFGAIYF
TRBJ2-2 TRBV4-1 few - TGCGCCAGCAGCCGGAACAGGGAGCCGAACACCGGGGAGCTGTTTTTT CASSRNREPNTGELFF
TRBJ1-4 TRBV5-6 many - TGTGCCAGCAGCTTGGTAGGGAGACAGTCGCTTACAGGAACTAATGAAAAACTGTTTTTT CASSLVGRQSLTGTNEKLFF
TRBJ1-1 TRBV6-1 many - TGTGCCAGCAGTGAAGCGGGGACTGAAGCTTTCTTT CASSEAGTEAFF
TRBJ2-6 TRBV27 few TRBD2 TGTGCCAGCAGTTCGTTGACTAGCTCTTCTGGGGCCAACGTCCTGACTTTC CASSSLTSSSGANVLTF
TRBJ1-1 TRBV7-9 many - TGTGCCAGCAGCCTATCTATCGGCTTACAGTGCACTGAAGCTTTCTTT CASSLSIGLQCTEAFF
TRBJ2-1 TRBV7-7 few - TGTGCCAGCAGCCCGTCGGGGGTCAATGAGCAGTTCTTC CASSPSGVNEQFF
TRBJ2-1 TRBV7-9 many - TGTGCCAGCAGCCCGATCGGGACCTCGTCGGCCTACAATGAGCAGTTCTTC CASSPIGTSSAYNEQFF
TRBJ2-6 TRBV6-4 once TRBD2 TGTGCCAGCAGTGAAGGCGGGGGGGGCTCTGGGGCCAACGTCCTGACTTTC CASSEGGGGSGANVLTF
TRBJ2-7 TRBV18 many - TGTGCCAGCTCACCCCCGGGCACTGTAGACGAGCAGTACTTC CASSPPGTVDEQYF
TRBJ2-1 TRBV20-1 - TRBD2 TGCAGTGCTAGAGATTTGGCTAGCGGGAGAAATGAGCAGTTCTTC CSARDLASGRNEQFF
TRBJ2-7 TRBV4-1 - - TGCGCCAGCAGCCCCAGCCACGGGAGCCTAAGCGAGCAGTACTTC CASSPSHGSLSEQYF
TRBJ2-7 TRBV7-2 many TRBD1 TGTGCCAGCAGCTTAATGCGGACAGGGAATCGGTACGAGCAGTACTTC CASSLMRTGNRYEQYF
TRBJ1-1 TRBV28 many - TGTGCCAGCAGTTCTTCACCTCGGAACACTGAAGCTTTCTTT CASSSSPRNTEAFF
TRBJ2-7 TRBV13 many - TGTGCCAGCAGCCACCCCCGGGACCCCCACGAGCAGTACTTC CASSHPRDPHEQYF
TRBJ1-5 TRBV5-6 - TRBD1 TGTGCCAGCAGCACTCGGACAGGGAGGGGTAGTCAGCCCCAGCATTTT CASSTRTGRGSQPQHF
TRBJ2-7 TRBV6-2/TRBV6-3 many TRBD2 TGTGCCAGCAGAGTCCTGATTACTAGCGGGAGTTCGAATTACGAGCAGTACTTC CASRVLITSGSSNYEQYF
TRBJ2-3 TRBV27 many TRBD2 TGTGCCAGCAGTCCGAAGTGGGCTAGCGGGAGTAGAGAGGCAGATACGCAGTATTTT CASSPKWASGSREADTQYF